Presented here are 16 T cell receptor beta chains from one specimen sequenced in a study of metastatic and nonmetastatic thyroid tumors. With MiXCR, TCRdb reprocessed the PCR reads. This table holds around 41,000 clones, 28% found once. No patient received treatment before thyroid surgery. Sequencing was performed on blood. These receptors were collected from a male donor with papillary thyroid cancer or a benign thyroid nodule (not recorded which). Some clones in this sample may be carry-over from other donors' samples.

The sample holds many counts of this clone. The sample has other DNA sequences that encode this CDR3 too. The gene calls are TRBV24-1 and TRBJ1-2; D is possibly TRBD1 (6 bases). The V gene's germline CDR1 is KGHDR and CDR2 SFDVKD. Trimming left V 11 bases short and J 3 bases short, with 21 bases between. The CDR3 runs to 15 residues. The CDR3 region is CAKNGGRNNDYGYTF. CDR3 nucleotide sequence: TGTGCCAAGAACGGGGGGCGCAACAATGACTATGGCTACACCTTC.

This rearrangement joins TRBV2 to TRBJ1-1; D uncertain. The ends were cut back, 6 bases at V and 3 bases at J, with 14 bases in the middle. There are 14 residues in the CDR3. Looked up from germline, CDR1 is SNHLY and CDR2 is FYNNEI. CDR3 loop: CASSNSSGDTEAFF. The CDR3 DNA is TGTGCCAGCAGCAATTCCAGCGGAGACACTGAAGCTTTCTTT.

In its sample, this clone was seen a few times. The chain joins TRBV12-3 or TRBV12-4 to TRBJ2-7, with TRBD2 matching 8 bases. V lost 2 bases to trimming and J lost 7 bases; unmatched junction nucleotides: 16. This CDR3 is built from 17 residues. In nucleotides, the CDR3 is TGTGCCAGCAGTTTACACAGTGCCAGCGGGAGTGCCGGGGAGCAGTACTTC. This sequence encodes CASSLHSASGSAGEQYF.

The chain uses TRBV20-1 and TRBJ2-3; D remains ambiguous. The CDR3 spans 13 residues. CDR1 is DFQATT, CDR2 SNEGSKA, per germline (reference sequence). The V and J ends lost 5 bases and 2 bases respectively, with 11 bases between them. This CDR3 reads CSAEHVYTDTQYF. Here the CDR3 DNA reads TGCAGTGCTGAACATGTATACACAGATACGCAGTATTTT.

The rearrangement uses TRBV11-2 and TRBJ2-7, with D unresolved. Germline CDR1 reads SGHAT; CDR2 reads FQNNGV. Trimming pared 5 bases from V and 3 bases from J, leaving 8 bases between. The CDR3 length is 12 residues. The CDR3 nucleotides are TGTGCCAGCAGCGCCTCATACTACGAGCAGTACTTC. This sequence encodes CASSASYYEQYF.

The gene calls are TRBV12-3 or TRBV12-4 and TRBJ1-1; D is possibly TRBD1 (5 bases). Trimming took off 6 bases at V and 1 base at J, with 12 bases between the two ends. There are 14 residues in the CDR3. The CDR3 nucleotides read TGTGCCAGCAGCCTCGGGGCCTCGAACACTGAAGCTTTCTTT. Amino acids: CASSLGASNTEAFF.

The chain has TRBV20-1 and TRBJ2-3, with D maybe TRBD2 (5 bases). The CDR3 has 16 amino acids. From germline, CDR1 is DFQATT and CDR2 SNEGSKA (reference sequence). V lost 6 bases and J lost 2, with 21 bases in between. CDR3 amino acids: CSAPPSTTLITDTQYF. The CDR3 nucleotides read TGCAGTGCCCCACCTTCGACTACGCTAATCACAGATACGCAGTATTTT.

In this sample, this clone turned up a few times. This chain links TRBV12-5 with TRBJ2-6, with D hard to call. The CDR3 length is 18 residues. Between the trimmed V and J ends, which lost 0 bases and 0 bases, there was a span of 12 bases. Germline loops: CDR1 LGHNT, CDR2 FRNRAP. CDR3 sequence (DNA): TGTGCTAGTGGTTTGGTACCGGTGTGGCACTCTGGGGCCAACGTCCTGACTTTC. This translates into CASGLVPVWHSGANVLTF.

In regard to this clone: The junction differs from germline at one of its ends, possibly a read error. The chain carries TRBV5-8 and TRBJ2-7, with TRBD2 as a possible D gene (5 bases). This CDR3 is 16 amino acids long. CDR1 and CDR2 (germline): SGHTS, YDEGEE. CDR3 sequence reads: CASILVGGMRSYEEYF. DNA for the CDR3: TGTGCCAGCATCTTAGTTGGAGGCATGCGGTCCTACGAGGAGTACTTC.

Regarding this clone: Germline and junction disagree at one end, which may indicate a read error. The V gene is TRBV5-6, the J gene TRBJ2-3; the match to TRBD2 covers 9 bases. The CDR3 consists of 16 residues. The germline gives CDR1 SGHDT, CDR2 YYEEEE. This chain's CDR3 is CASSFKGLALTDTLYF. The CDR3 DNA follows: TGTGCCAGCAGCTTCAAGGGACTAGCCCTCACAGATACGCTGTATTTT.

This CDR3 reads CASSYKGQVTLELFF. CDR3 nucleotides: TGTGCCAGCAGTTACAAGGGACAGGTAACCTTGGAGCTGTTTTTT. The chain carries TRBV6-2 or TRBV6-3 and TRBJ2-2; 8 nucleotides line up with TRBD1. The CDR3 is made up of 15 amino acids. Germline V gives CDR1 MNHEY, CDR2 SVGEGT. J lost 10 bases, V lost 2 bases, and 9 bases had no gene match.

This clone was observed at least ten times. The rearrangement links TRBV20-1 to TRBJ2-1, with TRBD2 as a possible D gene (5 bases). The germline V gene has CDR1 DFQATT and CDR2 SNEGSKA (reference sequence). Trimming stripped 3 bases from V and 8 bases from J, with 17 bases between. The CDR3 runs 14 residues. CDR3 sequence (DNA): TGCAGTGCTAGGAGGGTCACCATTTACGATGAGCAGTTCTTC. Amino acid sequence: CSARRVTIYDEQFF.

This clone was seen more than once but under ten times. This rearrangement joins TRBV6-1 to TRBJ2-2, with unresolved D. The V end was cut by 5 bases, the J end by 8 bases, with 12 bases between. CDR1 MNHNS and CDR2 SASEGT come from the germline V gene. CDR3 length: 13 amino acids. The CDR3 sequence is CASSPDPRGELFF. The CDR3 DNA is TGTGCCAGCAGTCCCGACCCACGGGGGGAGCTGTTTTTT.

This clone was counted ten times or more. The V gene is TRBV3-1, the J gene TRBJ1-1; 7 nucleotides agree with TRBD1. J lost 0 bases, V lost 5 bases, and 3 bases had no gene match. Germline CDR1 and CDR2: LGHDT and YNNKEL (reference sequence). CDR3 length equals 14 residues. This CDR3 reads CASSTTGMNTEAFF. The CDR3 bases are TGTGCCAGCAGCACGACAGGGATGAACACTGAAGCTTTCTTT.

This clone was counted ten times or more. V usage is TRBV6-1 and J usage is TRBJ2-5; the D call may be TRBD1 or TRBD2 (6 bases each). V was cut by 7 bases and J by 4 bases, with 19 bases left in between. The germline CDR1 and CDR2 sequences are MNHNS and SASEGT. CDR3 size: 15 residues. CDR3 in DNA: TGTGCCAGCAAGGGGGGCCTCTCGTGGGGAGAGACCCAGTACTTC. Protein sequence: CASKGGLSWGETQYF.

This clone came up many times. The chain is built from TRBV5-4 and TRBJ2-5; perhaps TRBD2 as D (6 bases). The germline V gene encodes CDR1 SGHNT and CDR2 YYREEE (reference sequence). This CDR3 has 15 residues. V was cut by 3 bases and J by 3 bases, with 15 bases left in between. In DNA, the CDR3 is TGTGCCAGCAGCTCGCTCGGGGGATATGAAGAGACCCAGTACTTC. Its translation: CASSSLGGYEETQYF.